This is a list of T cell receptor beta chains from one sample in a study of vaccination and CD4 T cells after COVID-19. Each CDR3 protein is one row after TCRdb ran MiXCR on the PCR reads. Among about 18,000 distinct CDR3 sequences, over 75% were seen once, and the ten largest hold about a sixth. These TCRs are of unknown antigen specificity. The specimen comprised CD4+ T cells from blood, cultured in vitro, sampled after SARS-CoV-2 vaccination. The source of these receptors is a human donor who received a COVID-19 vaccine. Both conserved end residues are part of each CDR3. The order of the fields is clone size, D gene, J gene, V gene, CDR3 DNA, CDR3 protein. The D gene is left open where the match is weak. Rows may omit the clone size; those that give it use once, few, many or a size class.

clone_size: NA
d_call: TRBD1
j_call: TRBJ1-6
v_call: TRBV6-5
cdr3_nt: TGTGCCAGCAGTTACGGACAGGTTTGGTCACCCCTCCACTTT
cdr3_aa: CASSYGQVWSPLHF

clone_size: few
d_call: NA
j_call: TRBJ2-5
v_call: TRBV15
cdr3_nt: TGTGCCACCAGCAGAGTGGGCCAAGAGACCCAGTACTTC
cdr3_aa: CATSRVGQETQYF

clone_size: NA
d_call: TRBD1
j_call: TRBJ2-7
v_call: TRBV2
cdr3_nt: TGTGCCAGCCTTGAGACAGGGGGGTCTTGGGAGCAGTACTTC
cdr3_aa: CASLETGGSWEQYF

clone_size: NA
d_call: TRBD2
j_call: TRBJ2-3
v_call: TRBV7-2
cdr3_nt: TGTGCCAGCAGCTTAGTCGGGGGGACTATTCGACCCACAGATACGCAGTATTTT
cdr3_aa: CASSLVGGTIRPTDTQYF

clone_size: NA
d_call: NA
j_call: TRBJ2-5
v_call: TRBV6-1
cdr3_nt: TGTGCCAGCAGTGCTTCCTGGACCCAGTACTTC
cdr3_aa: CASSASWTQYF

clone_size: NA
d_call: TRBD1
j_call: TRBJ1-4
v_call: TRBV6-5
cdr3_nt: TGTGCCAGCAGTTACCGGAGACAGGGACGAAAACTGTTTTTT
cdr3_aa: CASSYRRQGRKLFF

clone_size: once
d_call: NA
j_call: TRBJ2-3
v_call: TRBV2
cdr3_nt: TGTGCCAGCAGTGTCCACACAGATACGCAGTATTTT
cdr3_aa: CASSVHTDTQYF

clone_size: NA
d_call: TRBD2
j_call: TRBJ2-5
v_call: TRBV24-1
cdr3_nt: TGTGCCACCAGTGATTTCCAGCGGGGGGGCCGAGAGACCCAGTACTTC
cdr3_aa: CATSDFQRGGRETQYF

clone_size: NA
d_call: TRBD2
j_call: TRBJ2-5
v_call: TRBV2
cdr3_nt: TGTGCCAGCATTGCCGCCGTAGCGGGGGGGCAAGAGACCCAGTACTTC
cdr3_aa: CASIAAVAGGQETQYF

clone_size: NA
d_call: NA
j_call: TRBJ1-6
v_call: TRBV20-1
cdr3_nt: TGCAGTGCTAGGACCCCTGGTCCGCATAATTCACCCCTCCACTTT
cdr3_aa: CSARTPGPHNSPLHF

clone_size: NA
d_call: NA
j_call: TRBJ1-6
v_call: TRBV6-1
cdr3_nt: TGTGCCAGCAGCAGGGTTAATTCACCCCTCCACTTT
cdr3_aa: CASSRVNSPLHF

clone_size: NA
d_call: NA
j_call: TRBJ1-5
v_call: TRBV19
cdr3_nt: TGTGCCAGTAAGTCGTACAGGGTTAGAGATCAGCCCCAGCATTTT
cdr3_aa: CASKSYRVRDQPQHF

clone_size: NA
d_call: NA
j_call: TRBJ1-2
v_call: TRBV6-2/TRBV6-3
cdr3_nt: TGTGCCAGCAGTTACCCCCCCGGGGAGGGAGGTGGCTACACCTTC
cdr3_aa: CASSYPPGEGGGYTF

clone_size: NA
d_call: TRBD1
j_call: TRBJ2-1
v_call: TRBV19
cdr3_nt: TGTGCCAGTAGTATTCAGGGGGCTAGCTCCTACAATGAGCAGTTCTTC
cdr3_aa: CASSIQGASSYNEQFF

clone_size: NA
d_call: NA
j_call: TRBJ2-2
v_call: TRBV2
cdr3_nt: TGTGCCAGCAGTCCCAGGGGAGTGGACACCGGGGAGCTGTTTTTT
cdr3_aa: CASSPRGVDTGELFF

clone_size: once
d_call: NA
j_call: TRBJ1-5
v_call: TRBV6-1
cdr3_nt: TGTGCCAGCAGTGAAGGGAAAAGGGTTCCGCATTTT
cdr3_aa: CASSEGKRVPHF

clone_size: NA
d_call: TRBD2
j_call: TRBJ2-7
v_call: TRBV20-1
cdr3_nt: TGCAGTGCTAGAAAGTCTAGCGGGGGCTCCTACGAGCAGTACTTC
cdr3_aa: CSARKSSGGSYEQYF

clone_size: NA
d_call: NA
j_call: TRBJ2-7
v_call: TRBV20-1
cdr3_nt: TGCAGTGCTAGAGATCGTGCGGGCGGGGTGACCTACGAGCAGTACTTC
cdr3_aa: CSARDRAGGVTYEQYF

clone_size: few
d_call: TRBD1
j_call: TRBJ2-1
v_call: TRBV24-1
cdr3_nt: TGTGCCACCAACGACAGGGCCTACAATGAGCAGTTCTTC
cdr3_aa: CATNDRAYNEQFF

clone_size: NA
d_call: NA
j_call: TRBJ2-2
v_call: TRBV20-1
cdr3_nt: TGCAGTGCTAGCACACCGAACACCGGGGAGCTGTTTTTT
cdr3_aa: CSASTPNTGELFF

clone_size: NA
d_call: NA
j_call: TRBJ2-5
v_call: TRBV27
cdr3_nt: TGTGCCAGCAGTCGGGGTGTTCAAGAGACCCAGTACTTC
cdr3_aa: CASSRGVQETQYF

clone_size: once
d_call: NA
j_call: TRBJ1-1
v_call: TRBV18
cdr3_nt: TGTGCCAGCTCAGGAGAGAACACTGAAGCTTTCTTT
cdr3_aa: CASSGENTEAFF

clone_size: once
d_call: NA
j_call: TRBJ1-2
v_call: TRBV20-1
cdr3_nt: TGCAGTGCTAGAGGAGGGGTCAACTATGGCTACACCTTC
cdr3_aa: CSARGGVNYGYTF

clone_size: NA
d_call: TRBD1
j_call: TRBJ1-1
v_call: TRBV10-3
cdr3_nt: TGTGCCATCAGTGCTGGACAGGAGAACACTGAAGCTTTCTTT
cdr3_aa: CAISAGQENTEAFF

clone_size: NA
d_call: NA
j_call: TRBJ1-2
v_call: TRBV6-1
cdr3_nt: TGTGCCAGCAGTGAGGATTGGGCCCTGGGTGGCTACACCTTC
cdr3_aa: CASSEDWALGGYTF

clone_size: NA
d_call: NA
j_call: TRBJ2-3
v_call: TRBV30
cdr3_nt: TGTGCCTGGAGTACCCAAACCGGAGGGGATACGCAGTATTTT
cdr3_aa: CAWSTQTGGDTQYF

clone_size: NA
d_call: TRBD1
j_call: TRBJ2-5
v_call: TRBV29-1
cdr3_nt: TGCAGCGTTGCACAGGGGGAAGAGACCCAGTACTTC
cdr3_aa: CSVAQGEETQYF

clone_size: NA
d_call: TRBD1
j_call: TRBJ2-5
v_call: TRBV4-1
cdr3_nt: TGCGCCAGCAGCCAAGATCAGGGGGCACATGGGACCCAGTACTTC
cdr3_aa: CASSQDQGAHGTQYF

clone_size: once
d_call: TRBD1
j_call: TRBJ1-2
v_call: TRBV27
cdr3_nt: TGTGCCAGCAGGCCGACAGGGGGCACGGGCTACACCTTC
cdr3_aa: CASRPTGGTGYTF

clone_size: few
d_call: TRBD1
j_call: TRBJ1-6
v_call: TRBV19
cdr3_nt: TGTGCCAGTAGTACCGGACAGGGATCGGGTTCACCCCTCCACTTT
cdr3_aa: CASSTGQGSGSPLHF

clone_size: NA
d_call: TRBD1
j_call: TRBJ2-7
v_call: TRBV6-1
cdr3_nt: TGTGCCAGCAGTGAAGTGACAGGGGGCGGGAAGCAGTACTTC
cdr3_aa: CASSEVTGGGKQYF

clone_size: NA
d_call: TRBD1
j_call: TRBJ2-7
v_call: TRBV2
cdr3_nt: TGTGCCAGCAGGGGGACAGGGGGCTACGAGCAGTACTTC
cdr3_aa: CASRGTGGYEQYF

clone_size: NA
d_call: NA
j_call: TRBJ2-5
v_call: TRBV20-1
cdr3_nt: TGCAGTGTGGGCGAAGAGACCCAGTACTTC
cdr3_aa: CSVGEETQYF

clone_size: few
d_call: NA
j_call: TRBJ2-5
v_call: TRBV24-1
cdr3_nt: TGTGCCACCAGTGTCGGTGGACGGGAGACCCAGTACTTC
cdr3_aa: CATSVGGRETQYF

clone_size: NA
d_call: TRBD2
j_call: TRBJ2-5
v_call: TRBV24-1
cdr3_nt: TGTGCCACCAGTGACCCAGCGGGGGCAATGGAGACCCAGTACTTC
cdr3_aa: CATSDPAGAMETQYF

clone_size: NA
d_call: NA
j_call: TRBJ2-2
v_call: TRBV6-5
cdr3_nt: TGTGCCAGCAGTTTTGCCCACAACACCGGGGAGCTGTTTTTT
cdr3_aa: CASSFAHNTGELFF

clone_size: once
d_call: NA
j_call: TRBJ1-1
v_call: TRBV7-3
cdr3_nt: TGTGCCAGCAGCTTAGGAGGTGCCAACACTGAAGCTTTCTTT
cdr3_aa: CASSLGGANTEAFF

clone_size: NA
d_call: TRBD2
j_call: TRBJ2-2
v_call: TRBV6-1
cdr3_nt: TGTGCCAGCATAGGGGCTAGCGGGAGCTCTTCGAGGGAGCTGTTTTTT
cdr3_aa: CASIGASGSSSRELFF

clone_size: NA
d_call: NA
j_call: TRBJ1-5
v_call: TRBV20-1
cdr3_nt: TGCAGTGCTCCCTCTAGGGGTACCAATCAGCCCCAGCATTTT
cdr3_aa: CSAPSRGTNQPQHF

clone_size: NA
d_call: NA
j_call: TRBJ2-7
v_call: TRBV4-2
cdr3_nt: TGTGCCAGCAGCCGGCTAGTATCACTCGAGCAGTACTTC
cdr3_aa: CASSRLVSLEQYF

clone_size: NA
d_call: TRBD1
j_call: TRBJ1-2
v_call: TRBV19
cdr3_nt: TGTGCCAGTAGTATGACAGGGAACGATGGCTACACCTTC
cdr3_aa: CASSMTGNDGYTF

clone_size: once
d_call: NA
j_call: TRBJ1-1
v_call: TRBV6-4
cdr3_nt: TGTGCCAGCAGCCCAACAGTGGACAGCGAAATGAACACTGAAGCTTTCTTT
cdr3_aa: CASSPTVDSEMNTEAFF

clone_size: NA
d_call: NA
j_call: TRBJ1-3
v_call: TRBV20-1
cdr3_nt: TGCAGTGCTAGAGAGGCGGTTGGAGGCACCATATATTTT
cdr3_aa: CSAREAVGGTIYF

clone_size: NA
d_call: NA
j_call: TRBJ1-6
v_call: TRBV20-1
cdr3_nt: TGCAGTGCTACTTCCGGGAATTCACCCCTCCACTTT
cdr3_aa: CSATSGNSPLHF

clone_size: NA
d_call: TRBD1
j_call: TRBJ1-6
v_call: TRBV2
cdr3_nt: TGTGCCAGCGGGACAGGGAGGGATTCACCCCTCCACTTT
cdr3_aa: CASGTGRDSPLHF

clone_size: few
d_call: TRBD1
j_call: TRBJ1-6
v_call: TRBV6-2/TRBV6-3
cdr3_nt: TGTGCCAGCAGTTCCCCGACAGGGGAGGGTTCACCCCTCCACTTT
cdr3_aa: CASSSPTGEGSPLHF

clone_size: NA
d_call: TRBD1
j_call: TRBJ1-1
v_call: TRBV27
cdr3_nt: TGTGCCAGCAGTGCGTACAGGGGGCGGATCACTGAAGCTTTCTTT
cdr3_aa: CASSAYRGRITEAFF

clone_size: NA
d_call: TRBD1
j_call: TRBJ1-2
v_call: TRBV19
cdr3_nt: TGTGCCAGTAGTTTGACGACAGGGGGCAACTATGGCTACACCTTC
cdr3_aa: CASSLTTGGNYGYTF

clone_size: NA
d_call: NA
j_call: TRBJ2-3
v_call: TRBV5-1
cdr3_nt: TGCGCCAGCAGCTTGGAGGGGCTAGCTAGCACAGATACGCAGTATTTT
cdr3_aa: CASSLEGLASTDTQYF

clone_size: NA
d_call: NA
j_call: TRBJ2-5
v_call: TRBV7-9
cdr3_nt: TGTGCCAGCAGCTTAGTCCGGGGGGCTGGGGAGACCCAGTACTTC
cdr3_aa: CASSLVRGAGETQYF

clone_size: NA
d_call: TRBD2
j_call: TRBJ2-5
v_call: TRBV12-3/TRBV12-4
cdr3_nt: TGTGCCAGCAGTTTAAGTTGGACTAGCGCCAGCCAAGAGACCCAGTACTTC
cdr3_aa: CASSLSWTSASQETQYF

clone_size: NA
d_call: NA
j_call: TRBJ2-5
v_call: TRBV5-1
cdr3_nt: TGCGCCAGCAGCTCCAGGCTACAAGAGACCCAGTACTTC
cdr3_aa: CASSSRLQETQYF

clone_size: NA
d_call: NA
j_call: TRBJ1-6
v_call: TRBV27
cdr3_nt: TGTGCCAGCAGTTTATCGGACAGAAGGTCACCCCTCCACTTT
cdr3_aa: CASSLSDRRSPLHF

clone_size: NA
d_call: NA
j_call: TRBJ1-5
v_call: TRBV6-1
cdr3_nt: TGTGCCAGCAGTGAAGCTAGTGTTAGGTCCAGGTTTTATCAGCCCCAGCATTTT
cdr3_aa: CASSEASVRSRFYQPQHF

clone_size: NA
d_call: NA
j_call: TRBJ1-2
v_call: TRBV29-1
cdr3_nt: TGCAGCGTTCTACCAGGGCTGGGTTGGGGCTACACCTTC
cdr3_aa: CSVLPGLGWGYTF

clone_size: once
d_call: NA
j_call: TRBJ2-1
v_call: TRBV7-3
cdr3_nt: TGTGCCAGCAGCTTACTTAGCTCCTACAATGAGCAGTTCTTC
cdr3_aa: CASSLLSSYNEQFF

clone_size: NA
d_call: NA
j_call: TRBJ1-1
v_call: TRBV19
cdr3_nt: TGTGCCAGTAGTCATTACAGGGAAGGCACTGAAGCTTTCTTT
cdr3_aa: CASSHYREGTEAFF